The 27 T cell receptor beta chains below come from one sample, sequenced in a study of T-cell memory formation after mild COVID-19. TCRdb fed the 5' RACE reads into MiXCR, producing one record per CDR3 protein. The profile shows about 620,000 distinct CDR3 sequences, roughly 18% of them singletons. Sequenced sample: PBMCs or a T cell subset sorted from them (not recorded which). The origin of the receptors is an adult woman who had mild COVID-19 (a few samples of this study predate the infection). Cell type and time point are not known.

The chain combines TRBV20-1 with TRBJ2-7; D gene unclear. V was trimmed by 0 bases and J by 4 bases, leaving 10 bases between them. The germline gives CDR1 DFQATT, CDR2 SNEGSKA (reference sequence). The CDR3 has 13 residues. The CDR3: CSARDRVGYEQYF. DNA of the CDR3: TGCAGTGCTAGAGATCGGGTTGGGTACGAGCAGTACTTC.

V and J are TRBV12-3 or TRBV12-4 and TRBJ2-7, with TRBD2 matching 12 bases. Losses at the gene ends were 3 bases for V and 1 base for J; bases not matched to a gene: 16. The length of the CDR3 is 20 residues. The CDR3 spells CASSFYMLAGGPVRSYEQYF. CDR3 DNA sequence: TGTGCCAGCAGTTTTTATATGCTAGCGGGGGGGCCCGTGAGATCCTACGAGCAGTACTTC.

This sequence joins TRBV6-5 and TRBJ2-5; TRBD2 matches at 7 bases. The germline V gene encodes CDR1 MNHEY and CDR2 SVGAGI. The CDR3 has 16 residues. The ends lost 6 bases at V and 8 bases at J; junction bases unmatched: 18. The CDR3 spells CASSPRASSGGSTQYF. In DNA form, the CDR3 reads TGTGCCAGCAGCCCACGCGCCTCTAGCGGCGGGAGCACCCAGTACTTC.

In its sample, this clonotype was seen a few times. This sequence joins TRBV29-1 and TRBJ2-3, with D perhaps matching TRBD1 (6 bases). CDR3 length: 16 amino acids. Trimming removed 3 bases at V and 2 bases at J, with 18 bases between. CDR1 and CDR2 (germline): SQVTM, ANQGSEA. The CDR3 bases are TGCAGCGTTGACGGCCTCACAGGGCTCACCACAGATACGCAGTATTTT. Translation: CSVDGLTGLTTDTQYF.

At least ten counts were recorded for this clonotype. The V and J genes are TRBV5-5 and TRBJ2-5; 7 bases agree with TRBD1. The CDR3 totals 14 residues. V lost 0 bases to trimming and J lost 5 bases; unmatched junction nucleotides: 4. From germline, CDR1 is SGHKS and CDR2 YYEKEE (reference sequence). CDR3 in DNA: TGTGCCAGCAGCTTGGCAGGGACAGAGGAGACCCAGTACTTC. It encodes CASSLAGTEETQYF.

This chain uses TRBV5-1 with TRBJ2-7; D gene unclear. V lost 2 bases and J lost 0, with 15 bases in between. Germline loops: CDR1 SGHRS, CDR2 YFSETQ. The CDR3 is 16 residues long. DNA of the CDR3: TGCGCCAGCAGCTTCGCGCTCCGAGAAAGCTCCTACGAGCAGTACTTC. Translated: CASSFALRESSYEQYF.

The chain recombines TRBV6-2 or TRBV6-3 with TRBJ2-3, with 10 bases matching TRBD2. V lost 6 bases to trimming and J lost 4 bases; unmatched junction nucleotides: 16. CDR1 and CDR2 (germline): MNHEY, SVGEGT. This CDR3 has 18 residues. CDR3 residues: CASSSTSLLAGVSDTQYF. The DNA for the CDR3 is TGTGCCAGCAGCTCCACCTCGCTTCTAGCGGGAGTGTCAGATACGCAGTATTTT.

This clonotype was counted only a few times. This rearrangement joins TRBV12-3 or TRBV12-4 to TRBJ1-5, with 8 bases fitting TRBD1. After removal of 6 bases from V and 0 bases from J, the junction contained 16 bases not matched to a gene. CDR3 length: 19 amino acids. For the CDR3, the DNA is TGTGCCAGCAGCCCTGAGCGGGACAGGCTCGGATTTAGCAATCAGCCCCAGCATTTT. It codes for CASSPERDRLGFSNQPQHF.

The chain is built from TRBV7-2 and TRBJ1-6; D is unclear. The CDR3 contains 17 residues. V was trimmed by 1 base and J by 7 bases, leaving 17 bases between them. CDR1 is SGHTA and CDR2 is FQGNSA in the germline V gene. CDR3 region: CASSLGPRRPANSPLHF. The DNA for the CDR3 is TGTGCCAGCAGCTTAGGTCCTCGACGGCCCGCGAATTCACCCCTCCACTTT.

This clonotype is labeled medium-sized. The chain couples TRBV7-6 to TRBJ2-7; 9 positions match TRBD1. This CDR3 is built from 15 residues. The V segment lost 3 bases and the J segment 2 bases; nucleotides outside the gene matches: 5. The germline V gene encodes CDR1 SGHVS and CDR2 FNYEAQ. Here the CDR3 DNA reads TGTGCCAGCAGCTTCGGGACAGGGCTAACCTACGAGCAGTACTTC. Encoded protein: CASSFGTGLTYEQYF.

The table lists this clonotype with a few counts. This chain links TRBV4-1 with TRBJ2-6, with D perhaps TRBD2 (6 bases). With 4 bases removed from V and 0 bases from J, the gap between germline ends came to 22 bases. CDR1 and CDR2 (germline): MGHRA, YSYEKL. The CDR3 extends over 20 amino acids. The CDR3 is CASSPSPGGATLSGANVLTF. CDR3 in DNA: TGCGCCAGCAGCCCCTCCCCTGGAGGGGCCACTCTCTCTGGGGCCAACGTCCTGACTTTC.

This clonotype has more than one count but fewer than ten. The rearrangement joins TRBV5-1 to TRBJ2-7; D not resolved. CDR1 and CDR2 (germline): SGHRS, YFSETQ. The ends were cut back, 4 bases at V and 5 bases at J, with 13 bases in the middle. The CDR3 is 13 residues long. In DNA form, the CDR3 reads TGCGCCAGCAGCCCCCAACCCCGTGACGAGCAGTACTTC. It translates to CASSPQPRDEQYF.

The chain uses TRBV29-1 and TRBJ2-3; unclear D gene. With 5 bases removed from V and 1 base from J, the gap between germline ends came to 13 bases. Germline loops: CDR1 SQVTM, CDR2 ANQGSEA. This CDR3 has 14 residues. The CDR3 DNA reads TGCAGCGTTACTCGGGTTAGCCGCACAGATACGCAGTATTTT. Translation gives CSVTRVSRTDTQYF.

The J gene is TRBJ1-5, the V gene TRBV24-1; possible D gene TRBD1, 5 bases. The germline CDR1 and CDR2 sequences are KGHDR and SFDVKD. V shed 4 bases and J shed 9 bases, with 12 bases lying between them. The CDR3 length is 13 residues. As DNA, the CDR3 is TGTGCCACCAGTGAGCAGGGTCAGGGGCCCCAGCATTTT. It yields the protein CATSEQGQGPQHF.

This clonotype was observed a handful of times. The CDR3 bases are TGCAGTGCGGACCGACAGTCCTCCTACGAGCAGTACTTC. Encoded protein: CSADRQSSYEQYF. V usage is TRBV20-1 and J usage is TRBJ2-7; a weak D match, TRBD1 (5 bases). V lost 6 bases, J lost 0 bases, and 12 bases lay in between. The CDR3 consists of 13 residues. Germline-derived CDR1 and CDR2 are DFQATT and SNEGSKA (reference sequence).

The sample holds a few counts of this clonotype. The V call is TRBV4-3, the J call TRBJ2-1; 8 bases match TRBD2. Germline CDR1 and CDR2: LGHNA and YSLEER. The CDR3 has 14 residues. J lost 11 bases, V lost 0 bases, and 6 bases had no gene match. This CDR3 reads CASSQEAGVSKQFF. CDR3 in DNA: TGCGCCAGCAGCCAAGAAGCGGGAGTTAGTAAGCAGTTCTTC.

For the CDR3, the DNA is TGTGCCAGCAGCGACGGGACCGGCAGGAACACTGAAGCTTTCTTT. Its protein is CASSDGTGRNTEAFF. The chain carries TRBV9 and TRBJ1-1; D possibly corresponds to TRBD1 (5 bases). The V and J ends lost 3 bases and 1 base respectively, with 13 bases between them. The CDR3 runs to 15 residues. Per germline, CDR1 SGDLS and CDR2 YYNGEE.

V usage is TRBV18 and J usage is TRBJ1-3; tentatively, D is TRBD1 (5 bases). Germline assignment: CDR1 KGHSH and CDR2 LQKENI. The CDR3 has 16 residues. Trimming took off 3 bases at V and 2 bases at J, with 14 bases between the two ends. The CDR3 region has the DNA TGTGCCAGCTCACCGACACCTTCGGGGGCTGGAAACACCATATATTTT. Protein: CASSPTPSGAGNTIYF.

This chain uses TRBV5-4 with TRBJ1-1; 9 positions match TRBD1. Trimming at V came to 5 bases and at J to 0 bases, leaving 11 bases not matched to a gene. Germline V gene data show CDR1 as SGHNT and CDR2 as YYREEE (reference sequence). The length of the CDR3 is 17 residues. The CDR3 nucleotides are TGTGCCAGCAGTTTCACAGGGGGCCGGGGAATGAACACTGAAGCTTTCTTT. Translating it yields CASSFTGGRGMNTEAFF.

In this sample, this clonotype turned up a few times. The chain employs TRBV5-1 and TRBJ1-1, with 9 bases lining up with TRBD1. CDR1 SGHRS and CDR2 YFSETQ come from the germline V gene. V lost 0 bases and J lost 5; bases outside the gene matches: 8. This CDR3 contains 16 residues. CDR3 region: CASSLVHGQGLTEAFF. The CDR3 DNA follows: TGCGCCAGCAGCTTGGTACATGGACAGGGGTTGACTGAAGCTTTCTTT.

The chain joins TRBV5-1 to TRBJ2-3; D could derive from TRBD1 or TRBD2 (5 bases each). V lost 2 bases to trimming and J lost 4 bases, with 8 bases between them. The CDR3 length is 13 residues. CDR1 is SGHRS and CDR2 is YFSETQ in the germline V gene. The CDR3 coding sequence is TGCGCCAGCAGCTTCGGGGACGCAGATACGCAGTATTTT. Protein sequence: CASSFGDADTQYF.

V gene TRBV9 combines with J gene TRBJ2-4; D uncertain. This CDR3 contains 15 residues. The germline CDR1 and CDR2 sequences are SGDLS and YYNGEE. V shed 0 bases and J shed 0 bases, with 7 bases lying between them. The CDR3 coding sequence is TGTGCCAGCAGCGTAGCAGTGGGAGCCAAAAACATTCAGTACTTC. This translates into CASSVAVGAKNIQYF.

The chain employs TRBV27 and TRBJ2-7; no clear D gene. The CDR3 is 13 amino acids. Germline loops: CDR1 MNHEY, CDR2 SMNVEV (reference sequence). Trimming took 6 bases from V and 2 from J, leaving 11 bases between them. The CDR3 sequence is CASREHPPYEQYF. CDR3 nucleotide sequence: TGTGCCAGCAGGGAGCACCCGCCCTACGAGCAGTACTTC.

The chain links TRBV19 to TRBJ2-1; perhaps TRBD2 as D (5 bases). Trimming took off 3 bases at V and 8 bases at J, with 11 bases between the two ends. The germline gives CDR1 LNHDA, CDR2 SQIVND (reference sequence). The CDR3 loop spans 13 amino acids. The CDR3 region is CASSIWVRDEQFF. In DNA form, the CDR3 reads TGTGCCAGTAGTATCTGGGTGAGGGATGAGCAGTTCTTC.

The table lists this clonotype with a few counts. The chain is built from TRBV9 and TRBJ2-3; the match to TRBD2 covers 14 bases. From germline, CDR1 is SGDLS and CDR2 YYNGEE. CDR3 size: 19 residues. Trimming at V came to 2 bases and at J to 2 bases, leaving 10 bases not matched to a gene. CDR3 sequence (DNA): TGTGCCAGCAGCGTTGGACTAGCGGGAGGAGTTGAGAACACAGATACGCAGTATTTT. Its translation is CASSVGLAGGVENTDTQYF.

The rearrangement links TRBV29-1 to TRBJ2-1, with D possibly being TRBD2 (5 bases). Deletions cut 0 bases from V and 9 bases from J, with 15 bases between. The CDR3 covers 14 residues. In germline, CDR1 is SQVTM, CDR2 ANQGSEA. The CDR3 here is CSVEDGLAGLEQFF. The CDR3 region has the DNA TGCAGCGTTGAAGATGGCCTAGCTGGACTTGAGCAGTTCTTC.

The table lists this clonotype with a few counts. The chain recombines TRBV4-2 with TRBJ2-3; 7 bases fit TRBD2. V lost 0 bases, J lost 1 base, and 4 bases stayed unmatched. Germline CDR1 and CDR2: LGHNA and YNFKEQ. The CDR3 extends over 16 amino acids. CDR3 in DNA: TGTGCCAGCAGCCAAGACTTAACTAGCGGCACAGATACGCAGTATTTT. As protein: CASSQDLTSGTDTQYF.